These T cell receptor beta chains were read from a single sample in a study of CD8 T cells in ankylosing spondylitis. One entry per CDR3 protein results from TCRdb running MiXCR on the 5' RACE reads. The sample lists about 270,000 distinct CDR3 sequences, 30% to 40% occurring once. Source material: blood, either unsorted or a sorted T cell fraction (not recorded which). The receptors were gathered from a male donor with ankylosing spondylitis or in good health (not recorded which). Each CDR3 is given with its conserved first and last residue. The D gene is left open where the match is weak. Size tells how often a clone was seen (once, few, many) or the class of an expanded clone, and some rows leave it out.

clone size: -; D gene: -; V gene: TRBV18; J gene: TRBJ2-6; CDR3 protein: CASSPWRVQVGANVLTF; CDR3 DNA: TGTGCCAGCTCACCATGGCGGGTTCAAGTTGGGGCCAACGTCCTGACTTTC
clone size: -; D gene: TRBD2; V gene: TRBV5-1; J gene: TRBJ2-1; CDR3 protein: CASSSSGGSPYNEQFF; CDR3 DNA: TGCGCCAGCAGCTCTAGCGGGGGGTCGCCCTACAATGAGCAGTTCTTC
clone size: few; D gene: TRBD1; V gene: TRBV6-1; J gene: TRBJ2-2; CDR3 protein: CASSPSGGGAGELFF; CDR3 DNA: TGTGCCAGCAGCCCCTCAGGGGGTGGGGCCGGGGAGCTGTTTTTT
clone size: -; D gene: -; V gene: TRBV5-5; J gene: TRBJ2-7; CDR3 protein: CASSLGGPLGSHEQYF; CDR3 DNA: TGTGCCAGCAGCTTGGGAGGGCCTCTGGGGAGCCACGAGCAGTACTTC
clone size: -; D gene: -; V gene: TRBV5-1; J gene: TRBJ2-2; CDR3 protein: CASSLSPIPNTGELFF; CDR3 DNA: TGCGCCAGCAGCTTGAGCCCCATTCCGAACACCGGGGAGCTGTTTTTT
clone size: few; D gene: -; V gene: TRBV10-3; J gene: TRBJ2-5; CDR3 protein: CAISNPTGWDQETQYF; CDR3 DNA: TGTGCCATCAGCAATCCGACAGGATGGGACCAAGAGACCCAGTACTTC
clone size: few; D gene: -; V gene: TRBV29-1; J gene: TRBJ2-2; CDR3 protein: CSAVQGSVGELFF; CDR3 DNA: TGCAGCGCGGTACAGGGATCTGTCGGGGAGCTGTTTTTT
clone size: few; D gene: TRBD1; V gene: TRBV29-1; J gene: TRBJ2-1; CDR3 protein: CSVVGQAAGEQFF; CDR3 DNA: TGCAGCGTTGTCGGACAGGCGGCCGGTGAGCAGTTCTTC
clone size: -; D gene: TRBD1; V gene: TRBV6-1; J gene: TRBJ1-6; CDR3 protein: CASSNSYRGHSPLHF; CDR3 DNA: TGTGCCAGCAGCAATTCCTACAGGGGGCATTCACCCCTCCACTTT
clone size: few; D gene: TRBD2; V gene: TRBV20-1; J gene: TRBJ2-5; CDR3 protein: CSATSGGQETQYF; CDR3 DNA: TGCAGTGCAACTAGCGGGGGCCAAGAGACCCAGTACTTC
clone size: medium-sized; D gene: -; V gene: TRBV29-1; J gene: TRBJ2-3; CDR3 protein: CSGGSDTQYF; CDR3 DNA: TGCAGCGGCGGGTCAGATACGCAGTATTTT
clone size: few; D gene: -; V gene: TRBV6-5; J gene: TRBJ1-4; CDR3 protein: CASSYSFTIERRF; CDR3 DNA: TGTGCCAGCAGTTACTCTTTTACGATTGAGCGGCGGTTT
clone size: few; D gene: -; V gene: TRBV15; J gene: TRBJ2-5; CDR3 protein: CATSRDFPTRKTQYF; CDR3 DNA: TGTGCCACCAGCAGAGATTTTCCGACGAGGAAGACCCAGTACTTC
clone size: -; D gene: -; V gene: TRBV20-1; J gene: TRBJ2-4; CDR3 protein: CSARDGGRAKNIQYF; CDR3 DNA: TGCAGTGCTAGAGATGGGGGAAGAGCCAAAAACATTCAGTACTTC
clone size: many; D gene: -; V gene: TRBV20-1; J gene: TRBJ2-7; CDR3 protein: CSARVVALNEQYF; CDR3 DNA: TGCAGTGCTAGAGTTGTGGCCCTTAACGAGCAGTACTTC
clone size: -; D gene: TRBD2; V gene: TRBV20-1; J gene: TRBJ2-5; CDR3 protein: CCASRVRLAGDETQYF; CDR3 DNA: TGCTGTGCTAGTCGGGTAAGGCTAGCGGGGGATGAGACCCAGTACTTC
clone size: -; D gene: -; V gene: TRBV10-3; J gene: TRBJ2-3; CDR3 protein: CAISGSGSDTQYF; CDR3 DNA: TGTGCCATCAGTGGAAGCGGGTCCGATACGCAGTATTTT
clone size: -; D gene: -; V gene: TRBV6-5; J gene: TRBJ2-7; CDR3 protein: CASTGRYEQYF; CDR3 DNA: TGTGCCAGTACAGGGAGGTACGAGCAGTACTTC
clone size: -; D gene: TRBD1; V gene: TRBV5-6; J gene: TRBJ2-7; CDR3 protein: CASSRLGQGYEQYF; CDR3 DNA: TGTGCCAGCAGCCGCTTGGGACAGGGTTACGAGCAGTACTTC
clone size: few; D gene: -; V gene: TRBV7-2; J gene: TRBJ2-5; CDR3 protein: CASSLTTQLPETQYF; CDR3 DNA: TGTGCCAGCAGCTTAACGACTCAGCTGCCGGAGACCCAGTACTTC
clone size: -; D gene: -; V gene: TRBV5-5; J gene: TRBJ2-7; CDR3 protein: CASSPPLGQLRPYEQYF; CDR3 DNA: TGTGCCAGCAGCCCACCCCTAGGGCAGTTAAGACCCTACGAGCAGTACTTC
clone size: -; D gene: -; V gene: TRBV6-5; J gene: TRBJ1-1; CDR3 protein: CASSSLRGAQRAFF; CDR3 DNA: TGTGCCAGCAGTTCCCTACGGGGCGCCCAGAGAGCTTTCTTT
clone size: once; D gene: -; V gene: TRBV12-5; J gene: TRBJ1-1; CDR3 protein: CASGLTSVGTEAFF; CDR3 DNA: TGTGCTAGTGGTTTGACCAGTGTGGGGACTGAAGCTTTCTTT
clone size: -; D gene: TRBD2; V gene: TRBV28; J gene: TRBJ2-1; CDR3 protein: CASSSLAGVWNEQFF; CDR3 DNA: TGTGCCAGCAGTTCCCTAGCGGGGGTGTGGAATGAGCAGTTCTTC
clone size: -; D gene: -; V gene: TRBV15; J gene: TRBJ2-7; CDR3 protein: CATSRGGEISYEQYF; CDR3 DNA: TGTGCCACCAGCAGAGGCGGAGAGATCTCCTACGAGCAGTACTTC
clone size: -; D gene: -; V gene: TRBV6-2/TRBV6-3; J gene: TRBJ2-7; CDR3 protein: CASSQPGFAYEQYF; CDR3 DNA: TGTGCCAGCAGTCAGCCGGGGTTCGCCTACGAGCAGTACTTC
clone size: -; D gene: -; V gene: TRBV12-3/TRBV12-4; J gene: TRBJ1-1; CDR3 protein: CASSLRTARVNTEAFF; CDR3 DNA: TGTGCCAGCAGCCTAAGGACCGCCCGCGTGAACACTGAAGCTTTCTTT
clone size: few; D gene: -; V gene: TRBV12-3/TRBV12-4; J gene: TRBJ2-3; CDR3 protein: CASVLSSGDTQYF; CDR3 DNA: TGTGCCAGCGTCTTGAGCTCGGGAGATACGCAGTATTTT
clone size: -; D gene: -; V gene: TRBV10-3; J gene: TRBJ2-3; CDR3 protein: CAISRGGLYSDTQYF; CDR3 DNA: TGTGCCATCAGTCGTGGGGGCCTGTATTCAGATACGCAGTATTTT
clone size: few; D gene: -; V gene: TRBV11-2; J gene: TRBJ2-7; CDR3 protein: CASSLSPGGQTYEQYF; CDR3 DNA: TGTGCCAGCAGCTTATCACCGGGTGGACAGACCTACGAGCAGTACTTC
clone size: few; D gene: -; V gene: TRBV5-1; J gene: TRBJ2-4; CDR3 protein: CASSLEGTKNIQYF; CDR3 DNA: TGCGCCAGCAGCTTGGAGGGGACCAAAAACATTCAGTACTTC
clone size: few; D gene: -; V gene: TRBV9; J gene: TRBJ1-1; CDR3 protein: CASSPKDAGTEAFF; CDR3 DNA: TGTGCCAGCAGCCCGAAAGACGCGGGGACTGAAGCTTTCTTT
clone size: few; D gene: -; V gene: TRBV5-1; J gene: TRBJ2-3; CDR3 protein: CASSLYRRDTQYF; CDR3 DNA: TGCGCCAGCAGCTTGTATCGCCGAGATACGCAGTATTTT
clone size: -; D gene: -; V gene: TRBV7-2; J gene: TRBJ2-5; CDR3 protein: CASSSIITQETQYF; CDR3 DNA: TGTGCCAGCAGCTCCATAATCACCCAAGAGACCCAGTACTTC
clone size: -; D gene: TRBD1; V gene: TRBV28; J gene: TRBJ2-5; CDR3 protein: CASSSTRGTETQYF; CDR3 DNA: TGTGCCAGCAGCTCAACCAGGGGGACGGAGACCCAGTACTTC
clone size: few; D gene: -; V gene: TRBV6-5; J gene: TRBJ1-1; CDR3 protein: CASSYATWVETGNTEAFF; CDR3 DNA: TGTGCCAGCAGTTACGCTACTTGGGTGGAGACAGGGAACACTGAAGCTTTCTTT
clone size: -; D gene: -; V gene: TRBV20-1; J gene: TRBJ2-7; CDR3 protein: CSASNRESEQYF; CDR3 DNA: TGCAGTGCTAGTAACAGAGAGTCGGAGCAGTACTTC
clone size: -; D gene: -; V gene: TRBV11-2; J gene: TRBJ2-7; CDR3 protein: CASSSRFRGLNYEQYF; CDR3 DNA: TGTGCCAGCAGCTCCCGATTCCGGGGGTTAAACTACGAGCAGTACTTC
clone size: few; D gene: -; V gene: TRBV9; J gene: TRBJ2-3; CDR3 protein: CASSVEWRGGAETTDTQYF; CDR3 DNA: TGTGCCAGCAGCGTAGAATGGCGTGGCGGAGCGGAGACCACAGATACGCAGTATTTT
clone size: few; D gene: -; V gene: TRBV5-8; J gene: TRBJ1-2; CDR3 protein: CASSGRADYGYTF; CDR3 DNA: TGTGCCAGCAGCGGCAGGGCTGACTATGGCTACACCTTC
clone size: -; D gene: TRBD2; V gene: TRBV20-1; J gene: TRBJ2-1; CDR3 protein: CSARAVWTSGGVYNEQFF; CDR3 DNA: TGCAGTGCTAGAGCGGTTTGGACTAGCGGGGGTGTCTACAATGAGCAGTTCTTC
clone size: few; D gene: -; V gene: TRBV20-1; J gene: TRBJ2-1; CDR3 protein: CSAAGDIGLDEQFF; CDR3 DNA: TGCAGTGCCGCGGGCGACATAGGCCTCGATGAGCAGTTCTTC
clone size: -; D gene: -; V gene: TRBV4-1; J gene: TRBJ1-1; CDR3 protein: CASSQDWSTEAFF; CDR3 DNA: TGCGCCAGCAGCCAAGACTGGAGCACTGAAGCTTTCTTT
clone size: few; D gene: -; V gene: TRBV29-1; J gene: TRBJ2-6; CDR3 protein: CSAPFGAGANVLTF; CDR3 DNA: TGCAGCGCCCCTTTTGGGGCTGGGGCCAACGTCCTGACTTTC
clone size: -; D gene: TRBD2; V gene: TRBV28; J gene: TRBJ2-3; CDR3 protein: CASLSSGPDTQYF; CDR3 DNA: TGTGCCAGCCTTTCTAGCGGCCCAGATACGCAGTATTTT
clone size: -; D gene: -; V gene: TRBV10-2; J gene: TRBJ2-3; CDR3 protein: CASNDPEDTQYF; CDR3 DNA: TGCGCCAGTAACGACCCCGAGGATACGCAGTATTTT
clone size: -; D gene: -; V gene: TRBV7-9; J gene: TRBJ1-5; CDR3 protein: CASSPPGAGSNQPQHF; CDR3 DNA: TGTGCCAGCAGCCCACCGGGGGCAGGGTCCAATCAGCCCCAGCATTTT
clone size: -; D gene: TRBD2; V gene: TRBV5-5; J gene: TRBJ2-5; CDR3 protein: CASSSGLAGAETQYF; CDR3 DNA: TGTGCCAGCAGCTCCGGACTAGCGGGGGCTGAGACCCAGTACTTC
clone size: -; D gene: -; V gene: TRBV9; J gene: TRBJ1-1; CDR3 protein: CASSTTVNTEAFF; CDR3 DNA: TGTGCCAGCAGCACCACAGTGAACACTGAAGCTTTCTTT
clone size: -; D gene: TRBD1; V gene: TRBV7-2; J gene: TRBJ1-1; CDR3 protein: CASSPDRVDAFF; CDR3 DNA: TGTGCCAGCAGCCCCGACAGGGTGGACGCTTTCTTT
clone size: -; D gene: -; V gene: TRBV20-1; J gene: TRBJ2-4; CDR3 protein: CSARPRAAPQQGERRLTKNIQYF; CDR3 DNA: TGCAGTGCTAGACCTCGCGCCGCCCCCCAACAAGGAGAGAGGAGGTTAACCAAAAACATTCAGTACTTC
clone size: few; D gene: TRBD2; V gene: TRBV10-3; J gene: TRBJ2-5; CDR3 protein: CAISESGLAGDDKLQETQYF; CDR3 DNA: TGTGCCATCAGTGAGAGCGGACTAGCGGGGGATGACAAACTCCAAGAGACCCAGTACTTC
clone size: -; D gene: TRBD1; V gene: TRBV7-9; J gene: TRBJ2-5; CDR3 protein: CASSPRQGGETQYF; CDR3 DNA: TGTGCCAGCAGCCCCAGACAGGGGGGAGAGACCCAGTACTTC
clone size: -; D gene: TRBD2; V gene: TRBV7-2; J gene: TRBJ2-3; CDR3 protein: CASTELAETDTQYF; CDR3 DNA: TGTGCCAGCACCGAACTAGCGGAGACAGATACGCAGTATTTT
clone size: few; D gene: TRBD1; V gene: TRBV13; J gene: TRBJ2-1; CDR3 protein: CASSPQGSTGPVGEQFF; CDR3 DNA: TGTGCCAGCAGCCCACAGGGGTCGACAGGCCCAGTCGGTGAGCAGTTCTTC
clone size: -; D gene: -; V gene: TRBV7-3; J gene: TRBJ1-2; CDR3 protein: CASSLRRGTYGYTF; CDR3 DNA: TGTGCCAGCAGCTTAAGGCGGGGTACCTATGGCTACACCTTC
clone size: few; D gene: TRBD1; V gene: TRBV20-1; J gene: TRBJ1-4; CDR3 protein: CSARDPFRQGDSEKLFF; CDR3 DNA: TGCAGTGCTAGAGACCCTTTTCGACAGGGGGACAGTGAAAAACTGTTTTTT
clone size: once; D gene: -; V gene: TRBV27; J gene: TRBJ1-3; CDR3 protein: CASSDIGNENTIYF; CDR3 DNA: TGTGCCAGCAGTGACATTGGGAATGAAAACACCATATATTTT
clone size: few; D gene: TRBD1; V gene: TRBV9; J gene: TRBJ2-3; CDR3 protein: CASGTGGADTQYF; CDR3 DNA: TGTGCCAGCGGGACAGGGGGTGCAGATACGCAGTATTTT